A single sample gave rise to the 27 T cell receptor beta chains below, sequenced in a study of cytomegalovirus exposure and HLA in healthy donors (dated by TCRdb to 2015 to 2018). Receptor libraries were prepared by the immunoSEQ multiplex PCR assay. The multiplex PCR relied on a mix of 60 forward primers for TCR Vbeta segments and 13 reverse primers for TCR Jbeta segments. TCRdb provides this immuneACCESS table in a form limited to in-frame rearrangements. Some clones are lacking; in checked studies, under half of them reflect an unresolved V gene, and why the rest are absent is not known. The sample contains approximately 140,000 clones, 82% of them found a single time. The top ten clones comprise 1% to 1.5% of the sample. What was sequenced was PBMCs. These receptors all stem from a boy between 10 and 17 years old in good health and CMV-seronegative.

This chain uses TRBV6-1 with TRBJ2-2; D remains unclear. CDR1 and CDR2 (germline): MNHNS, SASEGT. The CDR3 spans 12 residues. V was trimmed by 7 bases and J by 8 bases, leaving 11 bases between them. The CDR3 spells CASIPLSGELFF. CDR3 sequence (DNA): TGTGCCAGCATCCCTTTGTCGGGGGAGCTGTTTTTT.

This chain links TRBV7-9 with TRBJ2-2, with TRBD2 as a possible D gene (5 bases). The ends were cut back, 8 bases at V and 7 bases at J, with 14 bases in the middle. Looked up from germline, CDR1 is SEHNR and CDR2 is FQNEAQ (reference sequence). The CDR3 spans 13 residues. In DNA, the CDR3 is TGTGCCAGCTCGGGGTTGGCGCACGGGGAGCTGTTTTTT. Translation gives CASSGLAHGELFF.

In nucleotides, the CDR3 is TGTGCCAGCAGCTGGGGACAGCGAAACACCGGGGAGCTGTTTTTT. Translating it yields CASSWGQRNTGELFF. The V call is TRBV7-9, the J call TRBJ2-2; 7 bases line up with TRBD1. Germline assignment: CDR1 SEHNR and CDR2 FQNEAQ (reference sequence). V gave up 4 bases and J gave up 2 bases; unmatched junction bases: 4. The CDR3 has 15 residues. The full variable domain, rest sourced from reference TRBV7-9 and TRBJ2-2, is DTGVSQNPRHKITKRGQNVTFRCDPISEHNRLYWYRQTLGQGPEFLTYFQNEAQLEKSRLLSDRFSAERPKGSFSTLEIQRTEQGDSAMYLCASSWGQRNTGELFFGEGSRLTVL.

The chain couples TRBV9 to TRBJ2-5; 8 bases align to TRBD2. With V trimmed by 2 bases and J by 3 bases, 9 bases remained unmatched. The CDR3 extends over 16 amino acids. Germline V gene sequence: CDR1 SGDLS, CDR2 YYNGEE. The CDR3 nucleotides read TGTGCCAGCAGCGTCGGGGGGGCGGGAGGTGAAGAGACCCAGTACTTC. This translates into CASSVGGAGGEETQYF.

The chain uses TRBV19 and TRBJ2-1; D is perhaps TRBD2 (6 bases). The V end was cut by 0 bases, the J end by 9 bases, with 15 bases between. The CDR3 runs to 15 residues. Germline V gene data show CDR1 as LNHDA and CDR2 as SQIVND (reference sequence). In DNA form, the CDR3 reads TGTGCCAGTAGTATAGATGGCGGGACGAGCGGTGAGCAGTTCTTC. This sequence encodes CASSIDGGTSGEQFF.

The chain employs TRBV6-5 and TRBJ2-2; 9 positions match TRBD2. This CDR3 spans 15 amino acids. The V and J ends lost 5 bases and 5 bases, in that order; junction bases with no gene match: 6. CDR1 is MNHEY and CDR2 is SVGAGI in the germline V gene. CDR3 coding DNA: TGTGCCAGCAGTGGTAGCGGGAGCCTAACCGGGGAGCTGTTTTTT. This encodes CASSGSGSLTGELFF.

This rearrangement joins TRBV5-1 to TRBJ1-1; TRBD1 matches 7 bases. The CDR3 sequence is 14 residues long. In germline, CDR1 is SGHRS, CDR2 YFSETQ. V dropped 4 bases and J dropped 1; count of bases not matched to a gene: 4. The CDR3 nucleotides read TGCGCCAGCAGCCCGAGACAGGGGAACACTGAAGCTTTCTTT. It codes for CASSPRQGNTEAFF.

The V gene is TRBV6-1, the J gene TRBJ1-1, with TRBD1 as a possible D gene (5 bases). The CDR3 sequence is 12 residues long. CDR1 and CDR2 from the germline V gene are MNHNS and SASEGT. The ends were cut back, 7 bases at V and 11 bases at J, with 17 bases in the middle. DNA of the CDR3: TGTGCCAGCACCTCGGGACTTCTGCGGGCTTTCTTT. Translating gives CASTSGLLRAFF.

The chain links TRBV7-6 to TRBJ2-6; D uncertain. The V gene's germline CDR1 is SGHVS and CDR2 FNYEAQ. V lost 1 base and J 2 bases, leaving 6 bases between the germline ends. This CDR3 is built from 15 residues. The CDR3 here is CASSLDRAGANVLTF. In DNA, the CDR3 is TGTGCCAGCAGCTTAGACCGGGCTGGGGCCAACGTCCTGACTTTC.

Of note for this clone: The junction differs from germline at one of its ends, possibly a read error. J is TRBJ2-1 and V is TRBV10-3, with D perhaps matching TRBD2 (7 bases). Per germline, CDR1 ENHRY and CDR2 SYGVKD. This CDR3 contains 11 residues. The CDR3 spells CAIGEGGEQFF. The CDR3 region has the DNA TGTGCCATCGGTGAGGGGGGGGAGCAGTTCTTC.

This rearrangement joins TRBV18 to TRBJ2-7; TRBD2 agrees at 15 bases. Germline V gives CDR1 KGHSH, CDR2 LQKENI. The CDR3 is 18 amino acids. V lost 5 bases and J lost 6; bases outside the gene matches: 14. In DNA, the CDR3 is TGTGCCAGCTCATCCTCCGGGACTAGCGGGAGGTCCCTACTCGAGCAGTACTTC. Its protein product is CASSSSGTSGRSLLEQYF.

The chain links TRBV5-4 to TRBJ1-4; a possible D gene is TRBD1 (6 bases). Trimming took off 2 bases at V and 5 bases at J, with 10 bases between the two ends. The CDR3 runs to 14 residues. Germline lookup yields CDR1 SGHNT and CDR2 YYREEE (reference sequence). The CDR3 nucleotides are TGTGCCAGCAGCTTAAGGCAGGGGAATGAAAAACTGTTTTTT. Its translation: CASSLRQGNEKLFF.

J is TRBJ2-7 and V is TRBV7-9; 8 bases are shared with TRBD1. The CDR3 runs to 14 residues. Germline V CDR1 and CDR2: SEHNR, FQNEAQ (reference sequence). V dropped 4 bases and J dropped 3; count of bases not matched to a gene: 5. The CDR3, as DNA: TGTGCCAGCAGCTCGGACAGGGCCCTCTACGAGCAGTACTTC. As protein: CASSSDRALYEQYF.

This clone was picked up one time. The CDR3 loop reads CASSGLGVGEQYF. CDR3 bases: TGCGCCAGCAGCGGCCTAGGGGTCGGCGAGCAGTACTTC. This chain joins TRBV4-1 and TRBJ2-7; D is perhaps TRBD1 (5 bases). The length of the CDR3 is 13 residues. The germline CDR1 and CDR2 sequences are MGHRA and YSYEKL. V gave up 5 bases and J gave up 6 bases, with 14 bases separating them.

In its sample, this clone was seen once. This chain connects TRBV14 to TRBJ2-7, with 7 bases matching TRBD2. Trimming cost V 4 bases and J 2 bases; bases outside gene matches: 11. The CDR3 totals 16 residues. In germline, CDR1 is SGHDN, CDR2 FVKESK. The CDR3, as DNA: TGTGCCAGCAGCCTTAGGGTCCTAGCGGATCCCTACGAGCAGTACTTC. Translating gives CASSLRVLADPYEQYF.

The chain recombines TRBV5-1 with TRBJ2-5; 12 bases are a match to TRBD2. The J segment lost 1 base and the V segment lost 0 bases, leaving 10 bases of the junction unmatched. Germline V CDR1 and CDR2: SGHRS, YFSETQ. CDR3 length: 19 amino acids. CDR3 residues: CASSLVVASGRVGQETQYF. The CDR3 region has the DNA TGCGCCAGCAGCTTGGTTGTGGCTAGCGGGAGGGTAGGCCAAGAGACCCAGTACTTC.

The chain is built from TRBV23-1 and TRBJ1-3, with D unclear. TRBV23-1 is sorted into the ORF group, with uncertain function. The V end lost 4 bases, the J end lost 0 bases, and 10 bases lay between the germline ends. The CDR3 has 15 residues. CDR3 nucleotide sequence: TGCGCCAGCAGTCGAGGCAGCTTCTCTGGAAACACCATATATTTT. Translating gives CASSRGSFSGNTIYF.

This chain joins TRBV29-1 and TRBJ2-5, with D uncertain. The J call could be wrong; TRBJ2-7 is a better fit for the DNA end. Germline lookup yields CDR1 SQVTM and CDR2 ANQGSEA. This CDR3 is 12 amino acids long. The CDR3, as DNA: TGCAGCGTTGAAACTTCCCTCTACGAGCAGTACTTC. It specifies CSVETSLYEQYF.

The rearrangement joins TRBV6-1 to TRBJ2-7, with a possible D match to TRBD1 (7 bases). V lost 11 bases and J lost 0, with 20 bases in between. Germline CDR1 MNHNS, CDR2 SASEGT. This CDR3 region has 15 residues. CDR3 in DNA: TGTGCCGGGGGGAACGAAGGGACAGCCTCCTACGAGCAGTACTTC. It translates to CAGGNEGTASYEQYF.

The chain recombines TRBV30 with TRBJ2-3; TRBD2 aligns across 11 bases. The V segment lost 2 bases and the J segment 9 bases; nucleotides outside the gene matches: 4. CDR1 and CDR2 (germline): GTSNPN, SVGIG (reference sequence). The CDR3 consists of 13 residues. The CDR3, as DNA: TGTGCCTGGAGTATTCTAGCGGGAGGCACGCAGTATTTT. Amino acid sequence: CAWSILAGGTQYF. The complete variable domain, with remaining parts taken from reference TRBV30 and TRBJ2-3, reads SQTIHQWPATLVQPVGSPLSLECTVEGTSNPNLYWYRQAAGRGLQLLFYSVGIGQISSEVPQNLSASRPQDRQFILSSKKLLLSDSGFYLCAWSILAGGTQYFGPGTRLTVL.

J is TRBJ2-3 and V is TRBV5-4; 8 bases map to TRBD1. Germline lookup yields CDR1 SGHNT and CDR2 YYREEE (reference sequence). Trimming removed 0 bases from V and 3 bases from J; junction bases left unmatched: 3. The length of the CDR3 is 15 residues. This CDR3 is CASSLGTGRTDTQYF. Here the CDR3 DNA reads TGTGCCAGCAGCTTGGGGACAGGGAGGACAGATACGCAGTATTTT.

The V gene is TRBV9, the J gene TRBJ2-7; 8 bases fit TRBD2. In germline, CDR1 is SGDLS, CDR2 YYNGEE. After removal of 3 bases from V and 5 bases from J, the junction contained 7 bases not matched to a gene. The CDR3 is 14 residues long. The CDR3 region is CASSESGRSHEQYF. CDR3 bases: TGTGCCAGCAGCGAAAGCGGGAGAAGCCACGAGCAGTACTTC.

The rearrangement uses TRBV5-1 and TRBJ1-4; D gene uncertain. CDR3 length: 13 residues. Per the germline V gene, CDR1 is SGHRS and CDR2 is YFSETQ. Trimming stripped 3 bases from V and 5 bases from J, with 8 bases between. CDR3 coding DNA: TGCGCCAGCAGCTACGGAGCAAATGAAAAACTGTTTTTT. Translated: CASSYGANEKLFF.

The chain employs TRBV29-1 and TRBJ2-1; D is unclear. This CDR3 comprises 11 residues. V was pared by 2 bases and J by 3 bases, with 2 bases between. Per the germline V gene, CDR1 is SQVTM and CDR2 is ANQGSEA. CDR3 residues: CSVEHYNEQFF. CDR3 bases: TGCAGCGTTGAACACTACAATGAGCAGTTCTTC.

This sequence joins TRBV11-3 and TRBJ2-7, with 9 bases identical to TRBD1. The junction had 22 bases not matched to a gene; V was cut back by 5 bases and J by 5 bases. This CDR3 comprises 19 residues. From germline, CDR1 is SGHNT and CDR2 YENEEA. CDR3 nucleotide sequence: TGTGCCAGCAGCGGGGTGGACAGGGGCGTCCTAATTTCGCCGGACGAGCAGTACTTC. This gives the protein CASSGVDRGVLISPDEQYF.

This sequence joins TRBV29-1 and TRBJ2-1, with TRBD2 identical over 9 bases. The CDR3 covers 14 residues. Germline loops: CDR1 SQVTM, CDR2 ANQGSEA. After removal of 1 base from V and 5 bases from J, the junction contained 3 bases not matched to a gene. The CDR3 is CSVEGTSEDNEQFF. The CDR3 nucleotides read TGCAGCGTTGAAGGGACTAGCGAGGACAATGAGCAGTTCTTC.

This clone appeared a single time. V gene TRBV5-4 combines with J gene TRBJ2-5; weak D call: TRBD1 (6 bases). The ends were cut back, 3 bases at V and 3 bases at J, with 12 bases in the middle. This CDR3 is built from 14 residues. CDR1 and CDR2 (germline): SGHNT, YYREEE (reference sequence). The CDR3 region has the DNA TGTGCCAGCAGCTCGGAGCCAGGGGAAGAGACCCAGTACTTC. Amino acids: CASSSEPGEETQYF.